The 20 T cell receptor beta chains below come from one sample, sequenced in a study of T-cell memory formation after mild COVID-19. Using its own MiXCR run on the 5' RACE reads, TCRdb lists one record per CDR3 protein. The sample has under 110,000 distinct CDR3 sequences, approximately 13% seen once. The sequenced sample consisted of PBMCs or a T cell subset sorted from them (not recorded which). The receptors were sampled from an adult woman who had mild COVID-19 (a few samples of this study predate the infection). Cell type and time point are not known.

This clonotype has just a few counts. The chain couples TRBV4-1 to TRBJ1-1; no firm D call. Germline CDR1 and CDR2: MGHRA and YSYEKL. V shed 3 bases and J shed 1 base, with 6 bases lying between them. The CDR3 is 13 amino acids. The CDR3 here is CASSHGRNTEAFF. CDR3 coding DNA: TGCGCCAGCAGCCACGGACGGAACACTGAAGCTTTCTTT.

This clonotype was detected a few times. This chain uses TRBV12-3 or TRBV12-4 with TRBJ1-2; TRBD1 matches at 10 bases. CDR3 length: 15 amino acids. Unmatched junction bases numbered 7, after V lost 5 bases and J lost 4 bases. CDR3 in amino acids: CASSTSDRGPYGYTF. The CDR3 DNA sequence: TGTGCCAGCAGTACCTCAGACAGGGGGCCCTATGGCTACACCTTC.

The rearrangement links TRBV11-3 to TRBJ1-2; D is undetermined. CDR3 length equals 14 residues. V gave up 5 bases and J gave up 0 bases, with 10 bases separating them. The germline gives CDR1 SGHNT, CDR2 YENEEA. CDR3 sequence reads: CASSPRGANYGYTF. The CDR3 DNA reads TGTGCCAGCAGCCCCCGGGGAGCTAACTATGGCTACACCTTC.

This clonotype has just a few counts. This rearrangement joins TRBV6-6 to TRBJ2-3; no definite D call. The CDR3 runs to 14 residues. CDR1 MNHNY and CDR2 SVGAGI come from the germline V gene (reference sequence). Trimming took off 4 bases at V and 1 base at J, with 9 bases between the two ends. CDR3 sequence reads: CASSLPGRTDTQYF. CDR3 coding DNA: TGTGCCAGCAGTTTACCGGGCCGCACAGATACGCAGTATTTT.

The rearrangement uses TRBV7-8 and TRBJ1-2, with D tentatively TRBD1 (6 bases). This CDR3 spans 13 amino acids. Trimming took off 4 bases at V and 5 bases at J, with 11 bases between the two ends. The germline V gene has CDR1 SGHVS and CDR2 FQNEAQ. CDR3 in DNA: TGTGCCAGCAGCTCCAGGACAGTTTATGGCTACACCTTC. It codes for CASSSRTVYGYTF. The full variable domain, with the rest looked up from reference TRBV7-8 and TRBJ1-2, is GAGVSQSPRYKVAKRGQDVALRCDPISGHVSLFWYQQALGQGPEFLTYFQNEAQLDKSGLPSDRFFAERPEGSVSTLKIQRTQQEDSAVYLCASSSRTVYGYTFGSGTRLTVV.

This clonotype was recorded a few times. This chain uses TRBV30 with TRBJ2-1; 8 bases match TRBD2. Unmatched junction bases numbered 7, after V lost 2 bases and J lost 4 bases. Per germline, CDR1 GTSNPN and CDR2 SVGIG (reference sequence). The CDR3 has 15 residues. CDR3 residues: CAWSTTSGYYNEQFF. In nucleotides, the CDR3 is TGTGCCTGGAGTACTACTAGCGGATATTACAATGAGCAGTTCTTC.

This clonotype has a handful of counts. This chain connects TRBV7-9 to TRBJ2-5; possible D gene TRBD2, 6 bases. Between the trimmed V and J ends, which lost 8 bases and 5 bases, there was a span of 15 bases. The CDR3 extends over 13 amino acids. Per the germline V gene, CDR1 is SEHNR and CDR2 is FQNEAQ (reference sequence). The DNA for the CDR3 is TGTGCCAGCCGTTCCGGGAGTATCGAGACCCAGTACTTC. As protein: CASRSGSIETQYF.

This clonotype was observed many times. This chain links TRBV6-1 with TRBJ2-7, with 7 bases identical to TRBD1. The germline gives CDR1 MNHNS, CDR2 SASEGT. The CDR3 extends over 16 amino acids. V dropped 7 bases and J dropped 3; count of bases not matched to a gene: 15. The CDR3 spells CASMFDHRGGNYEQYF. The CDR3 DNA is TGTGCCAGCATGTTCGATCACAGGGGTGGAAACTACGAGCAGTACTTC.

The gene calls are TRBV5-6 and TRBJ2-2; 11 bases line up with TRBD2. V lost 0 bases to trimming and J lost 3 bases; unmatched junction nucleotides: 1. There are 16 residues in the CDR3. Germline V lookup: CDR1 SGHDT, CDR2 YYEEEE. The CDR3 DNA follows: TGTGCCAGCAGCTTGGTAGCGGGGGGGCACACCGGGGAGCTGTTTTTT. This encodes CASSLVAGGHTGELFF.

This clonotype occurred a few times. This chain joins TRBV12-3 or TRBV12-4 and TRBJ1-5, with unresolved D. CDR3 length: 12 residues. The V end was cut by 3 bases, the J end by 3 bases, with 3 bases between. DNA of the CDR3: TGTGCCAGCAGTTTTAACAATCAGCCCCAGCATTTT. Translation gives CASSFNNQPQHF.

This clonotype has at least ten counts. The V gene is TRBV4-2, the J gene TRBJ2-3; the D gene is possibly TRBD2 (6 bases). The CDR3 is 14 residues long. Germline values: CDR1 LGHNA, CDR2 YNFKEQ. The germline V and J ends were trimmed by 3 bases and 6 bases, with 13 bases remaining between them. CDR3: CASSQEGRIDTQYF. As DNA, the CDR3 is TGTGCCAGCAGCCAGGAGGGTCGTATTGATACGCAGTATTTT.

This clonotype was seen only a few times. CDR3 in amino acids: CASSQDRAGYNEQFF. The CDR3 region has the DNA TGCGCCAGCAGCCAAGATCGGGCGGGGTACAATGAGCAGTTCTTC. The chain is built from TRBV4-3 and TRBJ2-1, with D possibly matching TRBD2 (6 bases). The CDR3 runs to 15 residues. Germline V gene data show CDR1 as LGHNA and CDR2 as YSLEER. Trimming removed 0 bases at V and 4 bases at J, with 10 bases between.

The CDR3 protein is CASSEQGAINEQFF. The CDR3 DNA is TGTGCCAGCAGCGAACAGGGGGCGATCAATGAGCAGTTCTTC. This chain links TRBV9 with TRBJ2-1; 9 positions match TRBD1. The germline gives CDR1 SGDLS, CDR2 YYNGEE. The junction had 4 bases not matched to a gene; V was cut back by 3 bases and J by 6 bases. The CDR3 has 14 amino acids.

The V call is TRBV12-3 or TRBV12-4, the J call TRBJ2-2, with D hard to call. V shed 7 bases and J shed 4 bases, with 19 bases lying between them. This CDR3 has 16 residues. The CDR3 region is CASTSKEGTSTGELFF. CDR3 nucleotide sequence: TGTGCCAGCACCTCTAAGGAAGGCACGAGCACCGGGGAGCTGTTTTTT.

This clonotype was recorded at least ten times. The chain joins TRBV7-2 to TRBJ2-3; TRBD2 matches 7 bases. Germline V CDR1 and CDR2: SGHTA, FQGNSA. The J segment lost 2 bases and the V segment lost 3 bases, leaving 5 bases of the junction unmatched. This CDR3 is built from 15 residues. The CDR3 DNA follows: TGTGCCAGCAGCTTTGGGACTATCAACACAGATACGCAGTATTTT. Its translation is CASSFGTINTDTQYF.

The chain carries TRBV12-3 or TRBV12-4 and TRBJ2-5; D is possibly TRBD1 (6 bases). The V and J ends lost 1 base and 4 bases respectively, with 10 bases between them. The CDR3 totals 14 residues. The CDR3 protein is CASSLVGRGETQYF. CDR3 coding DNA: TGTGCCAGCAGTTTAGTCGGCAGGGGAGAGACCCAGTACTTC.

This clonotype came up a few times. The chain carries TRBV20-1 and TRBJ2-7; D call uncertain. Germline V gives CDR1 DFQATT, CDR2 SNEGSKA (reference sequence). The CDR3 sequence is 11 residues long. V was shortened by 6 bases and J by 3 bases, with 9 bases between the two germline ends. CDR3 amino acids: CSARRVYEQYF. The CDR3 nucleotides read TGCAGTGCGCGGAGAGTCTACGAGCAGTACTTC.

This clonotype was seen a handful of times. The V call is TRBV7-9, the J call TRBJ1-1; TRBD1 might be the D (5 bases). The CDR3 is 13 amino acids. V lost 4 bases to trimming and J lost 6 bases, with 12 bases between them. Germline values: CDR1 SEHNR, CDR2 FQNEAQ (reference sequence). The CDR3 reads CASSSREGPEAFF. DNA of the CDR3: TGTGCCAGCAGCTCTAGGGAGGGACCTGAAGCTTTCTTT.

In this sample, this clonotype turned up a few times. This chain links TRBV7-9 with TRBJ2-7, with unresolved D. V lost 4 bases to trimming and J lost 3 bases, with 13 bases between them. The CDR3 extends over 14 amino acids. From germline, CDR1 is SEHNR and CDR2 FQNEAQ (reference sequence). The CDR3 protein is CASSSYTSGYEQYF. In nucleotides, the CDR3 is TGTGCCAGCAGCTCATACACGTCGGGCTACGAGCAGTACTTC.

This clonotype was recorded a few times. The chain joins TRBV27 to TRBJ2-7, with D unresolved. Trimming shortened V by 8 bases and J by 0 bases, and 14 bases separated the two germline ends. Germline lookup yields CDR1 MNHEY and CDR2 SMNVEV (reference sequence). This CDR3 is 14 amino acids long. The CDR3 DNA reads as TGTGCCAGCGGTCTTACGCCAGCCTCCTACGAGCAGTACTTC. It translates to CASGLTPASYEQYF.